Below, 16 T cell receptor beta chains from the same sample are listed, as sequenced in a study of identical twins. One entry per CDR3 protein, called by TCRdb with MiXCR from the 5' RACE reads. The profile shows about 530,000 distinct CDR3 sequences, under 25% of them singletons. The data were also submitted as part of a second study, on yellow fever vaccine responses in identical twins.

The specimen sequenced was CD4+ T cells sorted from blood. The receptors were gathered from a woman aged 18-29 years in good health.

This clonotype was counted at least ten times. This chain joins TRBV20-1 and TRBJ2-1; possibly TRBD2 for D (6 bases). This CDR3 has 12 amino acids. Germline CDR1 and CDR2: DFQATT and SNEGSKA (reference sequence). Trimming removed 5 bases from V and 2 bases from J, with 7 bases in between. CDR3 amino acids: CSARGTYNEQFF. The CDR3 DNA reads TGCAGTGCTCGGGGGACCTACAATGAGCAGTTCTTC.

The chain links TRBV12-3 or TRBV12-4 to TRBJ1-6, with 8 bases lining up with TRBD1. The CDR3 extends over 14 amino acids. V shed 7 bases, J shed 9 bases, and the junction held 8 bases outside the gene matches. The CDR3 reads CASNDRGIGSPLHF. The CDR3 DNA is TGTGCCAGCAATGACAGGGGCATTGGTTCACCCCTCCACTTT.

This clonotype came up a few times. The rearrangement uses TRBV7-9 and TRBJ2-7, with D possibly matching TRBD1 (5 bases). The CDR3 has 16 residues. Germline V gene data show CDR1 as SEHNR and CDR2 as FQNEAQ (reference sequence). Trimming shortened V by 5 bases and J by 4 bases, and 21 bases separated the two germline ends. For the CDR3, the DNA is TGTGCCAGCAGCCCGGTGAAGGGGTACGAGGTATACGAGCAGTACTTC. It specifies CASSPVKGYEVYEQYF.

This chain joins TRBV10-2 and TRBJ2-3; 8 bases fit TRBD2. Per the germline V gene, CDR1 is WSHSY and CDR2 is SAAADI. Trimming at V came to 8 bases and at J to 6 bases, leaving 13 bases not matched to a gene. The CDR3 runs 15 residues. The CDR3 nucleotides read TGCGCCAGCGGCCCCGCGCGGGGGGCCCTGGATACGCAGTATTTT. Its translation is CASGPARGALDTQYF.

This clonotype was seen a handful of times. The V call is TRBV5-1, the J call TRBJ2-2, with 8 bases matching TRBD2. The germline V gene encodes CDR1 SGHRS and CDR2 YFSETQ. V was pared by 5 bases and J by 5 bases, with 11 bases of the junction left unmatched. CDR3 length equals 16 residues. The CDR3 bases are TGCGCCAGCAGGCCGCTTACTAGCGGACTAACCGGGGAGCTGTTTTTT. This encodes CASRPLTSGLTGELFF. Drawing the rest from reference TRBV5-1 and TRBJ2-2, the complete variable domain is KAGVTQTPRYLIKTRGQQVTLSCSPISGHRSVSWYQQTPGQGLQFLFEYFSETQRNKGNFPGRFSGRQFSNSRSEMNVSTLELGDSALYLCASRPLTSGLTGELFFGEGSRLTVL.

The chain combines TRBV28 with TRBJ2-1; tentative D call: TRBD1 (5 bases). The germline V gene has CDR1 MDHEN and CDR2 SYDVKM. The length of the CDR3 is 17 residues. The ends were cut back, 5 bases at V and 0 bases at J, with 17 bases in the middle. CDR3 nucleotides: TGTGCCAGCAGTCCCCCTGCAGGGCTAAACTCCTACAATGAGCAGTTCTTC. Protein product: CASSPPAGLNSYNEQFF.

This clonotype was seen only a few times. V and J are TRBV3-1 and TRBJ2-1; perhaps TRBD2 as D (5 bases). CDR3 size: 16 residues. V lost 4 bases to trimming and J lost 9 bases, with 22 bases between them. The germline CDR1 and CDR2 sequences are LGHDT and YNNKEL (reference sequence). DNA for the CDR3: TGTGCCAGCAGCCGAGCGGCCTCCCCATCAGAAGGTGAGCAGTTCTTC. Translation: CASSRAASPSEGEQFF.

This clonotype was seen a few times. The chain has TRBV12-3 or TRBV12-4 and TRBJ2-2, with 11 bases matching TRBD2. V lost 10 bases, J lost 6 bases, and 10 bases stayed unmatched. The CDR3 spans 15 residues. CDR3 bases: TGTGCCACCAACAGGGGACTAGCGGTGTCCGGGGAGCTGTTTTTT. This encodes CATNRGLAVSGELFF.

The chain is built from TRBV24-1 and TRBJ2-5; 8 bases are shared with TRBD2. After removal of 3 bases from V and 4 bases from J, the junction contained 12 bases not matched to a gene. There are 17 residues in the CDR3. Per the germline V gene, CDR1 is KGHDR and CDR2 is SFDVKD. The CDR3 bases are TGTGCCACCAGTGATCCAACAGCGGGAGACACAAGAGAGACCCAGTACTTC. It codes for CATSDPTAGDTRETQYF.

This clonotype was detected only a few times. This chain connects TRBV6-1 to TRBJ2-3; TRBD1 or TRBD2 may be the D gene (6 bases each). The ends were cut back, 5 bases at V and 4 bases at J, with 19 bases in the middle. CDR1 MNHNS and CDR2 SASEGT come from the germline V gene. CDR3 length equals 16 residues. Written as DNA, the CDR3 is TGTGCCAGCAGTAAGATGCCGGGGGCCGGCGCAGATACGCAGTATTTT. It codes for CASSKMPGAGADTQYF.

V usage is TRBV10-3 and J usage is TRBJ2-3; 10 bases agree with TRBD2. V shed 10 bases, J shed 2 bases, and the junction held 6 bases outside the gene matches. The CDR3 sequence is 14 residues long. Germline V CDR1 and CDR2: ENHRY, SYGVKD. This CDR3 reads CATWTSGATDTQYF. CDR3 nucleotide sequence: TGTGCCACCTGGACTAGCGGCGCCACAGATACGCAGTATTTT.

This clonotype has a handful of counts. This chain connects TRBV11-2 to TRBJ2-5, with a tentative D call TRBD1 (6 bases). This CDR3 has 15 amino acids. Trimming pared 6 bases from V and 6 bases from J, leaving 20 bases between. Looked up from germline, CDR1 is SGHAT and CDR2 is FQNNGV. The CDR3 here is CASRRGPQGGKTQYF. DNA for the CDR3: TGTGCCAGCAGACGTGGTCCACAGGGTGGGAAGACCCAGTACTTC.

This clonotype was recorded a few times. The CDR3, as DNA: TGCGCCAGCAGCCAAGATTATAGGCCTGGCGAGCAGTACGTC. This translates into CASSQDYRPGEQYV. V and J are TRBV4-1 and TRBJ2-7; D gene uncertain. Germline CDR1 MGHRA, CDR2 YSYEKL. Trimming shortened V by 0 bases and J by 6 bases, and 12 bases separated the two germline ends. The CDR3 is 14 amino acids.

This chain uses TRBV29-1 with TRBJ2-1; D is ambiguous. This CDR3 has 10 residues. Trimming left V 6 bases short and J 8 bases short, with 8 bases between. Germline V gives CDR1 SQVTM, CDR2 ANQGSEA. The CDR3 sequence: CSVDLYEQFF. In DNA form, the CDR3 reads TGCAGCGTGGACCTCTATGAGCAGTTCTTC.

The chain recombines TRBV5-1 with TRBJ2-7; D gene uncertain. The V gene's germline CDR1 is SGHRS and CDR2 YFSETQ. This CDR3 spans 13 amino acids. V gave up 0 bases and J gave up 5 bases, with 9 bases separating them. CDR3 DNA sequence: TGCGCCAGCAGCTTGGGGATGGTGGACGAGCAGTACTTC. Translation gives CASSLGMVDEQYF. Full variable domain (rest looked up from reference TRBV5-1 and TRBJ2-7): KAGVTQTPRYLIKTRGQQVTLSCSPISGHRSVSWYQQTPGQGLQFLFEYFSETQRNKGNFPGRFSGRQFSNSRSEMNVSTLELGDSALYLCASSLGMVDEQYFGPGTRLTVT.

This clonotype was seen ten or more times. The chain joins TRBV9 to TRBJ1-1; maybe TRBD1 (6 bases). V lost 4 bases and J 4 bases, leaving 14 bases between the germline ends. This CDR3 region has 14 residues. In germline, CDR1 is SGDLS, CDR2 YYNGEE. The chain's CDR3 is CASSTQGLGTEAFF. Here the CDR3 DNA reads TGTGCCAGCAGCACCCAGGGGCTTGGCACTGAAGCTTTCTTT.